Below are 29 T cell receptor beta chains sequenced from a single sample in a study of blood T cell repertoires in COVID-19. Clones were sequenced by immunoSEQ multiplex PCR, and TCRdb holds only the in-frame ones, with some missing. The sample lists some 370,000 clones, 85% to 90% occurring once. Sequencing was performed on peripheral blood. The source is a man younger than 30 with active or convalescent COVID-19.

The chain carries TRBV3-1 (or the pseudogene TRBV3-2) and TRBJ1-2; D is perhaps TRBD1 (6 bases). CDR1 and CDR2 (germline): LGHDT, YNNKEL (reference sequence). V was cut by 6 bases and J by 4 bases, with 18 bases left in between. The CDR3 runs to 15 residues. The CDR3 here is CASSPGGGAGYGYTF. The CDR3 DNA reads TGTGCCAGCAGTCCCGGGGGGGGCGCTGGCTATGGCTACACCTTC.

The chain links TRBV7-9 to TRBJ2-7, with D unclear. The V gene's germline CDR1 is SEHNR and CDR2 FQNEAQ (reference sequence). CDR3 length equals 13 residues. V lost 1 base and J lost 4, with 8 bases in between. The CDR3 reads CASSLGSGYEQYF. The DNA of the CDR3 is TGTGCCAGCAGCTTAGGCTCCGGGTACGAGCAGTACTTC.

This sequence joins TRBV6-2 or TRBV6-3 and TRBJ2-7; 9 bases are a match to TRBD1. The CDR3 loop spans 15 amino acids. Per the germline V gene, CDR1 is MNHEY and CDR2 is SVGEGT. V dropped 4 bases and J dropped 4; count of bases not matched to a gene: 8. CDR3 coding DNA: TGTGCCAGCAGTTTCGGACAGGGGAGGGGTTACGAGCAGTACTTC. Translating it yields CASSFGQGRGYEQYF.

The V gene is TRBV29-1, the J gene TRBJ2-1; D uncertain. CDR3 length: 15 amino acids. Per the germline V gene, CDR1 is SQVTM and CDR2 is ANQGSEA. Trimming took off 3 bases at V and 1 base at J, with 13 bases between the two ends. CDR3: CSVDVAARSYNEQFF. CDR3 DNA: TGCAGCGTTGATGTGGCGGCGAGATCCTACAATGAGCAGTTCTTC.

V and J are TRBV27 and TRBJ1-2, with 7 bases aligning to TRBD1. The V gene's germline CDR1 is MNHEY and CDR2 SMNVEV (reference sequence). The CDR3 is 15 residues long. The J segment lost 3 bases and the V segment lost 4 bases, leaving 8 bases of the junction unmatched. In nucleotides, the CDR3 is TGTGCCAGCAGTTCGATTGACAGGGAAGACTATGGCTACACCTTC. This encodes CASSSIDREDYGYTF.

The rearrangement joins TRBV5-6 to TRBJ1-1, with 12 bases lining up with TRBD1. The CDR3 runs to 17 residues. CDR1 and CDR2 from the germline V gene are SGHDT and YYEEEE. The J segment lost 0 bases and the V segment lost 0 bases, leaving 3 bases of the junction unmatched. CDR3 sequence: CASSLDGTGGMNTEAFF. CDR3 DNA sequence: TGTGCCAGCAGCTTGGATGGGACAGGGGGCATGAACACTGAAGCTTTCTTT.

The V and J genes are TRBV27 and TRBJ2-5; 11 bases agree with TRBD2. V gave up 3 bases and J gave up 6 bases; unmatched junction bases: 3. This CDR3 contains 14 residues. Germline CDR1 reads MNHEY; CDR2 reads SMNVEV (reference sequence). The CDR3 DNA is TGTGCCAGCAGTTTGACTAGCGGGATCAAGACCCAGTACTTC. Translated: CASSLTSGIKTQYF.

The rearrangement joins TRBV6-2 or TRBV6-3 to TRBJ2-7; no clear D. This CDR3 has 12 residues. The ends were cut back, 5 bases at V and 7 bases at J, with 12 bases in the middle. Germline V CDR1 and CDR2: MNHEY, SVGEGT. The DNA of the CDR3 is TGTGCCAGCAGTCTCCTATCCTGGGAGCAGTACTTC. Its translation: CASSLLSWEQYF.

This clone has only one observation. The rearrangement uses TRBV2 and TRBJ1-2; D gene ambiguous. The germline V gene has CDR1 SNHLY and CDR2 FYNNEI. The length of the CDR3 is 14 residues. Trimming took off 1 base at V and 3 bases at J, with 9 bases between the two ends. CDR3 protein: CASSEDYSYYGYTF. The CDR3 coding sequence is TGTGCCAGCAGTGAAGATTACAGCTACTATGGCTACACCTTC. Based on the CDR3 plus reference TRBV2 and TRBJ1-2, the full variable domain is EPEVTQTPSHQVTQMGQEVILRCVPISNHLYFYWYRQILGQKVEFLVSFYNNEISEKSEIFDDQFSVERPDGSNFTLKIRSTKLEDSAMYFCASSEDYSYYGYTFGSGTRLTVV.

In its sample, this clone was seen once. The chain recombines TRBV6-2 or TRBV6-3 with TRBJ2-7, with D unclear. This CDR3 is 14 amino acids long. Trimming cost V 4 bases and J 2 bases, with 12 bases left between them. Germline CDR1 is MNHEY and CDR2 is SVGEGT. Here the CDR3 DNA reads TGTGCCAGCAGTTCCCGGGTAAGCCCCTACGAGCAGTACTTC. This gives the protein CASSSRVSPYEQYF.

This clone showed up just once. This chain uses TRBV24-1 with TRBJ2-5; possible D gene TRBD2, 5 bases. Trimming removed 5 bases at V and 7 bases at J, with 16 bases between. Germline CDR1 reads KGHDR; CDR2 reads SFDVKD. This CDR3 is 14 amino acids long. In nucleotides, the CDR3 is TGTGCCACCAGTGCGGGGTTTCCAGCCGGGACCCAGTACTTC. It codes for CATSAGFPAGTQYF.

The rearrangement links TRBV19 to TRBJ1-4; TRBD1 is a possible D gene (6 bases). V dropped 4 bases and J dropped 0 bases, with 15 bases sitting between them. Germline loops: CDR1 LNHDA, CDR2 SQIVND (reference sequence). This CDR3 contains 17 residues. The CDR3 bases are TGTGCCAGTAGTAAACCGGGACATTTTTCAACTAATGAAAAACTGTTTTTT. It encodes CASSKPGHFSTNEKLFF.

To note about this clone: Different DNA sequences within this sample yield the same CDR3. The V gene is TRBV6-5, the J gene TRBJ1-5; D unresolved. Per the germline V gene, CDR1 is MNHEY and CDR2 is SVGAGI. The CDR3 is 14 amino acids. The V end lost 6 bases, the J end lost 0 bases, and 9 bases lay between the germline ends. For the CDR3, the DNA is TGTGCCAGCAGCCGGGATTATAGCAATCAGCCCCAGCATTTT. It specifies CASSRDYSNQPQHF.

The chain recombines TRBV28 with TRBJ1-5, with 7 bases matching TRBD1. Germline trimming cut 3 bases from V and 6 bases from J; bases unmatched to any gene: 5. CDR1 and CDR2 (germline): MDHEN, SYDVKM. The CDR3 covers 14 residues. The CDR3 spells CASSLYQGGQPQHF. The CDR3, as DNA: TGTGCCAGCAGTTTGTATCAGGGGGGTCAGCCCCAGCATTTT.

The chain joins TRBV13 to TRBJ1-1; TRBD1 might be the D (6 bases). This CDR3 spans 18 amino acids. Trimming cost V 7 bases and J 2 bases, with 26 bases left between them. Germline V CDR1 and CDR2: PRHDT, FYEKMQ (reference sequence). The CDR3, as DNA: TGTGCCAGCACCGGGGAGACAGGAGCTTTTGTAGGTAACACTGAAGCTTTCTTT. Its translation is CASTGETGAFVGNTEAFF.

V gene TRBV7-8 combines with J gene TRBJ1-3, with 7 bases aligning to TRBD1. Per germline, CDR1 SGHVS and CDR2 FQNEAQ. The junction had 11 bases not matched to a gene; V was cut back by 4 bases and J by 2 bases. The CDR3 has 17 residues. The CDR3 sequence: CASSSQPAQGAGNTIYF. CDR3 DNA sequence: TGTGCCAGCAGCTCCCAACCCGCGCAGGGGGCTGGAAACACCATATATTTT.

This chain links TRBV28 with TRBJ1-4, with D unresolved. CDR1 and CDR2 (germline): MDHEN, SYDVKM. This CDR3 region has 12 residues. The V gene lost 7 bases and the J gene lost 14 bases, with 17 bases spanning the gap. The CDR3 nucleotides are TGTGCCAGCAAGATTAGAGGATTTAGGCTGTTTTTT. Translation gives CASKIRGFRLFF.

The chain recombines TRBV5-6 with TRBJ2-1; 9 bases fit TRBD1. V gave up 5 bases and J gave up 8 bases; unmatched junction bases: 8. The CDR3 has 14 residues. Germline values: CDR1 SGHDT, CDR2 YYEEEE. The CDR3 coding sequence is TGTGCCAGCAGACCACCGGGACAGGGACATGAGCAGTTCTTC. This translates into CASRPPGQGHEQFF.

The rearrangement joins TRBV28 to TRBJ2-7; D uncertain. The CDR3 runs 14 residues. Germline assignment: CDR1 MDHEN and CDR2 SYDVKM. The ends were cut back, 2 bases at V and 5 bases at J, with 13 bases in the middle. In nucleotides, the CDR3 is TGTGCCAGCAGTTTACTAGAGGAGACGAACGAGCAGTACTTC. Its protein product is CASSLLEETNEQYF.

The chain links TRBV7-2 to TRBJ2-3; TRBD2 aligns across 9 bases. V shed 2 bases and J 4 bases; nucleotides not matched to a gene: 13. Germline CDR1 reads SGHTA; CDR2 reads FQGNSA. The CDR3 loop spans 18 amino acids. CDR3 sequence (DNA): TGTGCCAGCAGCTTACCTTTTGAGGCGAGCGGGAGGCCAGATACGCAGTATTTT. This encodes CASSLPFEASGRPDTQYF.

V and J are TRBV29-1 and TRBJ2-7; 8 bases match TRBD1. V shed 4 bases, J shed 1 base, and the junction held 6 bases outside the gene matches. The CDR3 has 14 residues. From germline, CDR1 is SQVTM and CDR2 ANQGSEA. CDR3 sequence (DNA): TGCAGCGTTGCCACGGGACAGGTGTCCTACGAGCAGTACTTC. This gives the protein CSVATGQVSYEQYF.

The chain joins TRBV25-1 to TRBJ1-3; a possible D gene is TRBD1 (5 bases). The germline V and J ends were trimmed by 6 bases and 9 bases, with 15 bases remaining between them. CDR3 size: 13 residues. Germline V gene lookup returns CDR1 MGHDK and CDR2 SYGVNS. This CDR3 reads CASRATRDGTIYF. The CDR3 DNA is TGTGCCAGCAGGGCGACGCGGGACGGCACCATATATTTT.

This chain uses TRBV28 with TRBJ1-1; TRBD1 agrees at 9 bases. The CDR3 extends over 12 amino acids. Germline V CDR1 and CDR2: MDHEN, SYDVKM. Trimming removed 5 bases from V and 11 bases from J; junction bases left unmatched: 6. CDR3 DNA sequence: TGTGCCAGCAGTCCCAGACAGGGGGGGGCTTTCTTT. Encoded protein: CASSPRQGGAFF.

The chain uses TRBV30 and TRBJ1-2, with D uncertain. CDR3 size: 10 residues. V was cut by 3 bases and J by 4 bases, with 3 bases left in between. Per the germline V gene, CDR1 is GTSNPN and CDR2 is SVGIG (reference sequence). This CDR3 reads CAWRAYGYTF. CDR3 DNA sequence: TGTGCCTGGAGGGCCTATGGCTACACCTTC. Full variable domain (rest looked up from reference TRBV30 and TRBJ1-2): SQTIHQWPATLVQPVGSPLSLECTVEGTSNPNLYWYRQAAGRGLQLLFYSVGIGQISSEVPQNLSASRPQDRQFILSSKKLLLSDSGFYLCAWRAYGYTFGSGTRLTVV.

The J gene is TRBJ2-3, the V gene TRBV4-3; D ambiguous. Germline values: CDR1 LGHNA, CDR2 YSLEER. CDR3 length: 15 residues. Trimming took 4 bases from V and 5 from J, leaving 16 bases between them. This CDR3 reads CASSPHHRQEDTQYF. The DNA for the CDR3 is TGCGCCAGCAGCCCGCACCACCGCCAGGAAGATACGCAGTATTTT.

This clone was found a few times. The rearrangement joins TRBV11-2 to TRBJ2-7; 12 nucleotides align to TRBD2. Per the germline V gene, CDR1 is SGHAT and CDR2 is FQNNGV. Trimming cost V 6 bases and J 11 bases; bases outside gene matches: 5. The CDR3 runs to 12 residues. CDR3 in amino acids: CASSPTSGSKYF. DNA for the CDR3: TGTGCCAGCAGTCCGACTAGCGGGAGTAAGTACTTC.

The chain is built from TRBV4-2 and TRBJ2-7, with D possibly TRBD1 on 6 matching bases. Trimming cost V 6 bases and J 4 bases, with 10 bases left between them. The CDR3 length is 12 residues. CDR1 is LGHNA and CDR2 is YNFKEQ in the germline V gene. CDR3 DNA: TGTGCCAGCAGGGGACAAGAATACGAGCAGTACTTC. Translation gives CASRGQEYEQYF.

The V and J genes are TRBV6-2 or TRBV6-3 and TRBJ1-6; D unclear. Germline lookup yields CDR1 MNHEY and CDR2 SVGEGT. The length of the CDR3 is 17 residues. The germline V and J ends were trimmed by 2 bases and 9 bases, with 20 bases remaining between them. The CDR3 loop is CASSYPAGPASASPLHF. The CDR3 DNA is TGTGCCAGCAGTTACCCGGCGGGCCCGGCTTCTGCTTCACCCCTCCACTTT.

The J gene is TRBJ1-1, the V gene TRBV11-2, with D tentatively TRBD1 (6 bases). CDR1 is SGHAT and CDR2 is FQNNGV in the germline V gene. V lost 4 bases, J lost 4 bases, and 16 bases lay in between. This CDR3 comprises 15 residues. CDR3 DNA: TGTGCCAGCAGCTCCGAATGGGGGCTCGGCACTGAAGCTTTCTTT. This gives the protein CASSSEWGLGTEAFF.